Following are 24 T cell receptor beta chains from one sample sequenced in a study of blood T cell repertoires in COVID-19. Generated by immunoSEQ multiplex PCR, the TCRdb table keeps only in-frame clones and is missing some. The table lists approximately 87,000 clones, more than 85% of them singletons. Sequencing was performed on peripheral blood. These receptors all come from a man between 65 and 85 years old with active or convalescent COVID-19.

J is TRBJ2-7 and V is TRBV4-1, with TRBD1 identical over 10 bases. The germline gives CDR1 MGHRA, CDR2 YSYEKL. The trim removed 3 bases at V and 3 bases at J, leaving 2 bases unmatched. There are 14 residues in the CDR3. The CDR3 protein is CASSHRDRGYEQYF. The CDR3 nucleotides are TGCGCCAGCAGCCACCGGGACAGGGGCTACGAGCAGTACTTC.

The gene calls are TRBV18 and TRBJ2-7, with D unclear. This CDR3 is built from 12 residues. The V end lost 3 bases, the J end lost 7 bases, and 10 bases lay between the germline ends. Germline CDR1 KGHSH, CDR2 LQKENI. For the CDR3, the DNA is TGTGCCAGCTCACCCCGACTCGAGGAGCAGTACTTC. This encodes CASSPRLEEQYF.

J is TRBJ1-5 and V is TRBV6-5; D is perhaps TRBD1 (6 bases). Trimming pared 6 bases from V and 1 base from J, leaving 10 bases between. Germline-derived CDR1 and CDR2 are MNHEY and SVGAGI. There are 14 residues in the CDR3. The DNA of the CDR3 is TGTGCCAGCAGACCGGACAGAAGCAATCAGCCCCAGCATTTT. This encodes CASRPDRSNQPQHF.

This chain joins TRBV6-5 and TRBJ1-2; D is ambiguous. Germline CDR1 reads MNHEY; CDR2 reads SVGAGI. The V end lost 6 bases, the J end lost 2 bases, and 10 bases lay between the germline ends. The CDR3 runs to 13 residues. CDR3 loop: CASRVATNYGYTF. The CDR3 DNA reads TGTGCCAGCAGAGTAGCAACCAACTATGGCTACACCTTC.

CDR3 sequence: CASNRQGGGYTF. The CDR3 DNA reads as TGTGCCAGCAACCGACAGGGAGGTGGCTACACCTTC. The genes are TRBV5-6 and TRBJ1-2; 7 nucleotides line up with TRBD1. The CDR3 runs 12 residues. Trimming took 6 bases from V and 7 from J; bases not matched to a gene: 6. Per germline, CDR1 SGHDT and CDR2 YYEEEE.

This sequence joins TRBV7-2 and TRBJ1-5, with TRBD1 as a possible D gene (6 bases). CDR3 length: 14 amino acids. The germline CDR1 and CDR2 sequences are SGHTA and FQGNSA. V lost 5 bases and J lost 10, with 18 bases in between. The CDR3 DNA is TGTGCCAGCAGCCAGGACAGTCGGGGTGGACCCCAGCATTTT. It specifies CASSQDSRGGPQHF.

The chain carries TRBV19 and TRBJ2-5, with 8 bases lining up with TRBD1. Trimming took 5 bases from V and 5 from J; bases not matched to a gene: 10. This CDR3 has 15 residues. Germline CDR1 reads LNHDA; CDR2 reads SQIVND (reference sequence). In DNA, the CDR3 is TGTGCCAGTAGTGTGGGACAGGCCTATGTGGAGACCCAGTACTTC. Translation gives CASSVGQAYVETQYF.

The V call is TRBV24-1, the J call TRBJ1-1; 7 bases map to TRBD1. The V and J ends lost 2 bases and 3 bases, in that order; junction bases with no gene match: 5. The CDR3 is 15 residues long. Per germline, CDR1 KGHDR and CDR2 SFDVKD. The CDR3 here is CATSDSSRGDTEAFF. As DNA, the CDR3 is TGTGCCACCAGTGATTCCTCCAGGGGGGACACTGAAGCTTTCTTT.

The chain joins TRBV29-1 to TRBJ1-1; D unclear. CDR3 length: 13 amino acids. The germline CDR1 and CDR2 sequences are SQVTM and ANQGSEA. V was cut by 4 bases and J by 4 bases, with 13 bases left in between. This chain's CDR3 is CSVGGRSSTEAFF. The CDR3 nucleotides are TGCAGCGTTGGCGGCAGAAGTAGCACTGAAGCTTTCTTT.

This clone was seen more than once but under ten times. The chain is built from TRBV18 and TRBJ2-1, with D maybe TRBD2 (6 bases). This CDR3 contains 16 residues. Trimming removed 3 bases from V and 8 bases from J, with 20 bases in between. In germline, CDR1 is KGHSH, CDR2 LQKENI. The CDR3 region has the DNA TGTGCCAGCTCACCCGCTACTAGCCCCCCGAGGGATGAGCAGTTCTTC. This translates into CASSPATSPPRDEQFF.

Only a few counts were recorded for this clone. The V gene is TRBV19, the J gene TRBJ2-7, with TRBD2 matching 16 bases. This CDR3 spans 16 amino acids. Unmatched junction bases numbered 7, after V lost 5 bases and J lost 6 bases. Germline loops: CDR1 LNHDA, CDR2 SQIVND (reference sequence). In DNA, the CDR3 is TGTGCCAGTAGTTTCGGGACTAGCGGGAGGGCCGCCGAGCAGTACTTC. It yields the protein CASSFGTSGRAAEQYF. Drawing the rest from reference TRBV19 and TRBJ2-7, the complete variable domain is DGGITQSPKYLFRKEGQNVTLSCEQNLNHDAMYWYRQDPGQGLRLIYYSQIVNDFQKGDIAEGYSVSREKKESFPLTVTSAQKNPTAFYLCASSFGTSGRAAEQYFGPGTRLTVT.

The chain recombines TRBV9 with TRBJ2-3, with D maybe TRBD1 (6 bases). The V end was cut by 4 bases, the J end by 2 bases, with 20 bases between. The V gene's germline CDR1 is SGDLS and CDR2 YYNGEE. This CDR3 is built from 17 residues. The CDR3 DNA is TGTGCCAGCAGCTCAAACAGGGCGATAGGGCCCACAGATACGCAGTATTTT. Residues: CASSSNRAIGPTDTQYF.

The CDR3 is CASSDYEGSTQYF. CDR3 sequence (DNA): TGTGCCAGCAGTGACTATGAAGGGAGTACGCAGTATTTT. V and J are TRBV6-4 and TRBJ2-3; weak D call: TRBD2 (5 bases). Trimming took off 1 base at V and 8 bases at J, with 10 bases between the two ends. The CDR3 runs 13 residues. From germline, CDR1 is MRHNA and CDR2 SNTAGT.

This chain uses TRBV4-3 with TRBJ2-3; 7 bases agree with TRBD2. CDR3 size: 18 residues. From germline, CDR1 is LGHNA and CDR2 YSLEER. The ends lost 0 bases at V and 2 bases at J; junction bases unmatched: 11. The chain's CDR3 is CASSQDFGGSAYTDTQYF. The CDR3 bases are TGCGCCAGCAGCCAAGATTTTGGCGGGAGCGCCTACACAGATACGCAGTATTTT.

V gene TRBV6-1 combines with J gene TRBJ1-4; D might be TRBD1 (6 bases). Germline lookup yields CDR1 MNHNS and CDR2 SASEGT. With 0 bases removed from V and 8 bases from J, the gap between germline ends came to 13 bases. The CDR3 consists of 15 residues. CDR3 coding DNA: TGTGCCAGCAGTGAAGCGACAGGTTTCCCAGAAAAACTGTTTTTT. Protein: CASSEATGFPEKLFF.

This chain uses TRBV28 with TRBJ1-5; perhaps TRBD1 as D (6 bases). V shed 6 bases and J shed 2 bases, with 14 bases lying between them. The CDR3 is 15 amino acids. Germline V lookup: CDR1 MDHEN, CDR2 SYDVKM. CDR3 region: CASRGGGGGNQPQHF. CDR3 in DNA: TGTGCCAGCAGAGGGGGAGGGGGTGGCAATCAGCCCCAGCATTTT.

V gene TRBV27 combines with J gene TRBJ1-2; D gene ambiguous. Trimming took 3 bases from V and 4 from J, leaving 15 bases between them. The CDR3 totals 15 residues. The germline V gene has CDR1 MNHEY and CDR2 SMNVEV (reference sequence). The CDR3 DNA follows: TGTGCCAGCAGTTTGAACGGCGGGTTAGGCTATGGCTACACCTTC. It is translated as CASSLNGGLGYGYTF.

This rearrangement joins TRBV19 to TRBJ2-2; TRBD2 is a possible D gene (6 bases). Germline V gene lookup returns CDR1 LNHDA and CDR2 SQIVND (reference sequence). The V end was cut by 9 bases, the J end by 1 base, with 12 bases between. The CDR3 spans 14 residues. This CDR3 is CASQIAENTGELFF. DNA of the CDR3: TGTGCCAGCCAAATAGCGGAGAACACCGGGGAGCTGTTTTTT. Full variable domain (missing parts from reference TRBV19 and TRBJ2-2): DGGITQSPKYLFRKEGQNVTLSCEQNLNHDAMYWYRQDPGQGLRLIYYSQIVNDFQKGDIAEGYSVSREKKESFPLTVTSAQKNPTAFYLCASQIAENTGELFFGEGSRLTVL.

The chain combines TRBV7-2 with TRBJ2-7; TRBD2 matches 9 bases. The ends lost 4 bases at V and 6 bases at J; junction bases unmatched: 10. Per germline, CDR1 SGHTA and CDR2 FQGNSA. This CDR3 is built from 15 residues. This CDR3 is CASSSAARLAVEQYF. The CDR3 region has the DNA TGTGCCAGCAGCTCAGCGGCGCGACTAGCGGTCGAGCAGTACTTC.

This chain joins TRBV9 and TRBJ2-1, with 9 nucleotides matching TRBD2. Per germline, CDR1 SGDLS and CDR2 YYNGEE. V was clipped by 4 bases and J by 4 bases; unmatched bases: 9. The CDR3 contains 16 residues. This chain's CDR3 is CASSSQAGGTYNEQFF. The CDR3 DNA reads TGTGCCAGCAGCTCACAAGCGGGAGGTACGTACAATGAGCAGTTCTTC.

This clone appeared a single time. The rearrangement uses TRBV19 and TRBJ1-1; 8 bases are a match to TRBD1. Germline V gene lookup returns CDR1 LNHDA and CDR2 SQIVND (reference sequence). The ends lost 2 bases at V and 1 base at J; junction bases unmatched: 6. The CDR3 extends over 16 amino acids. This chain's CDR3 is CASSIYRQGTNTEAFF. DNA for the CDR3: TGTGCCAGTAGTATATATCGACAGGGGACGAACACTGAAGCTTTCTTT.

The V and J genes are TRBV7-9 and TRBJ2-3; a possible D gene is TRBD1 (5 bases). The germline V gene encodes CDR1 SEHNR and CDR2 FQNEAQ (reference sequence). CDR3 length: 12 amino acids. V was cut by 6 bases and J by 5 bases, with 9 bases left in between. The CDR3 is CASSQQEDTQYF. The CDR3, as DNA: TGTGCCAGCAGTCAACAGGAAGATACGCAGTATTTT.

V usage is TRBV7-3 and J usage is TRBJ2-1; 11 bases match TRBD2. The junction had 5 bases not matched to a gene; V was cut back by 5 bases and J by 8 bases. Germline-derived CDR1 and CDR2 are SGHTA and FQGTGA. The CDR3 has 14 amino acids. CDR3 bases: TGTGCCAGCAGCCCGGGGACTAGCGGCTATGAGCAGTTCTTC. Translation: CASSPGTSGYEQFF.

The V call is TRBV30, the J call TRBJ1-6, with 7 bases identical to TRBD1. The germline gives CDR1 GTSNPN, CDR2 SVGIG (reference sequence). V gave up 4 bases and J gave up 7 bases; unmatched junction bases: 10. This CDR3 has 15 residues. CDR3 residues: CAWTQIQGKNSPLHF. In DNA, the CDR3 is TGTGCCTGGACCCAGATACAGGGGAAGAATTCACCCCTCCACTTT.